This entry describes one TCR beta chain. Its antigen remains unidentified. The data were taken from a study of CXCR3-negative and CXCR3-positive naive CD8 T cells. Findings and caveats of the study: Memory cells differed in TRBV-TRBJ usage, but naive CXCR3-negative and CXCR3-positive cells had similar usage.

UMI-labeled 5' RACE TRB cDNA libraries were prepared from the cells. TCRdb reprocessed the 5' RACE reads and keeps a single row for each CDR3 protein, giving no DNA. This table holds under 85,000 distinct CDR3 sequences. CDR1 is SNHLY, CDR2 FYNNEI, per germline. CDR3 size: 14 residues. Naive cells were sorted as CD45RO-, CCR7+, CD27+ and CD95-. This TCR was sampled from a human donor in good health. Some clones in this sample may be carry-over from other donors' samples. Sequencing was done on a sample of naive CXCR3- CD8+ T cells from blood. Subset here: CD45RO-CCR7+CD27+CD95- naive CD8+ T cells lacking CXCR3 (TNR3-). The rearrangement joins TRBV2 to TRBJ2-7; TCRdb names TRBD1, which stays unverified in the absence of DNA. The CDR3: CASQEGVWGYEQYF. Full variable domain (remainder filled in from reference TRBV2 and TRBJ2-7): EPEVTQTPSHQVTQMGQEVILRCVPISNHLYFYWYRQILGQKVEFLVSFYNNEISEKSEIFDDQFSVERPDGSNFTLKIRSTKLEDSAMYFCASQEGVWGYEQYFGPGTRLTVT.